This is a list of T cell receptor beta chains from one sample in a study of immune evolution from preneoplasia to lung adenocarcinoma. Measured with immunoSEQ multiplex PCR; TCRdb has only the in-frame clones, and not every one. The table includes thousands of clones, roughly 73% detected once. The sample comprised FFPE adjacent normal lung tissue. Source of these receptors: a person aged 55-80 years with lung adenocarcinoma. Both conserved end residues are part of each CDR3. Each record gives: V gene, clone size, J gene, D gene, CDR3 DNA, CDR3 protein. A D gene is named only where the DNA matches it firmly. Clone size, where shown, is once, few, many, or a class for clones that have expanded.

>TRBV5-1|NA|TRBJ2-2|TRBD1
TGCGCCAGCAACTTGGGGGTACAGGGGTCAGTCACCGGGGAGCTGTTTTTT
CASNLGVQGSVTGELFF
>TRBV19|NA|TRBJ1-1|NA
TGTGCCAGTAGTATAGGGACATTGAACACTGAAGCTTTCTTT
CASSIGTLNTEAFF
>TRBV19|NA|TRBJ1-5|NA
TGTGCCAGTAGCAACCCCTATGGAAGTCAGCCCCAGCATTTT
CASSNPYGSQPQHF
>TRBV5-1|NA|TRBJ2-5|TRBD1
TGCGCCAGCAGCGAACAGGGGCGGAGCCAAGAGACCCAGTACTTC
CASSEQGRSQETQYF
>TRBV18|NA|TRBJ2-2|TRBD1
TGTGCCAGCTCACCACTCACAGGGGGCCCCGGGGAGCTGTTTTTT
CASSPLTGGPGELFF
>TRBV7-9|NA|TRBJ1-1|TRBD1
TGTGCCAGCAGCTTAAGGACAGGGGAGGAGGCTGAAGCTTTCTTT
CASSLRTGEEAEAFF
>TRBV29-1|NA|TRBJ1-1|NA
TGCAGCGTTTCTCCCCAGGGGACTGCGAACACTGAAGCTTTCTTT
CSVSPQGTANTEAFF
>TRBV28|NA|TRBJ2-2|NA
TGTGCCAGCAGACCTTTTGACAATCTCGGCGGGGAGCTGTTTTTT
CASRPFDNLGGELFF
>TRBV11-2|NA|TRBJ2-7|NA
TGTGCCAGCAGCTTAGCATCAAACGAGCAGTACTTC
CASSLASNEQYF
>TRBV28|NA|TRBJ1-2|TRBD1
TGTGCCAGTTACGCCGGGACAGCCATCACTAACTATGGCTACACCTTC
CASYAGTAITNYGYTF
>TRBV9|NA|TRBJ2-3|TRBD2
TGTGCCAGCAGCGAGGCGGATAGCGGGATTACAGATACGCAGTATTTT
CASSEADSGITDTQYF
>TRBV5-1|NA|TRBJ2-3|NA
TGCGCCAGCAGCTTGGGGGGTGCGGAAGGCGCGCAGTATTTT
CASSLGGAEGAQYF
>TRBV30|NA|TRBJ1-2|TRBD1
TGTGCCTGGACCGCGACAGGGTATGGCTACACCTTC
CAWTATGYGYTF
>TRBV7-9|NA|TRBJ2-3|NA
TGTGCCAGCAGCCCCCGGGACTCGCTACTCACAGATACGCAGTATTTT
CASSPRDSLLTDTQYF
>TRBV5-1|NA|TRBJ2-6|NA
TGCGCCAGCAGCTTAACACTCTCTGGGGCCAACGTCCTGACTTTC
CASSLTLSGANVLTF
>TRBV29-1|NA|TRBJ1-2|NA
TGCAGCGTTGAATTAGGAGATGGCTACACCTTC
CSVELGDGYTF
>TRBV10-3|few|TRBJ2-5|TRBD2
TGTGCCATCAGTGAGTGGGGACTAGGGCACCAAGAGACCCAGTACTTC
CAISEWGLGHQETQYF
>TRBV5-1|few|TRBJ1-2|TRBD1
TGCGCCAGCAGCTTATCCCCCGACAGGGTCACCTATGGCTACACCTTC
CASSLSPDRVTYGYTF
>TRBV11-2|NA|TRBJ1-2|NA
TGTGCCAGCAGCCCTGACTCGTCCTGGGGTGGCTACACCTTC
CASSPDSSWGGYTF
>TRBV18|NA|TRBJ2-1|TRBD1
TGTGCCAGCTCACCGTTGGTCGCGGGACAGGGATCCTACAATGAGCAGTTCTTC
CASSPLVAGQGSYNEQFF
>TRBV11-1|few|TRBJ2-1|NA
TGTGCCAGCAGCTTTACGATAGACTTTACCTACTACAATGAGCAGTTCTTC
CASSFTIDFTYYNEQFF
>TRBV7-9|NA|TRBJ1-2|TRBD1
TGTGCCAGCAGCTTAGGACAGGGAGTCTATGGCTACACCTTC
CASSLGQGVYGYTF
>TRBV4-2|NA|TRBJ1-3|NA
TGTGCCAGCAGCCAAGATGGAAACACCATATATTTT
CASSQDGNTIYF
>TRBV5-6|NA|TRBJ1-4|NA
TGTGCCAGCAGCTTCCTGGACAGAATTAATGAAAAACTGTTTTTT
CASSFLDRINEKLFF
>TRBV7-6|NA|TRBJ1-2|NA
TGTGCCAGCAGCTCGGTGGGGGGATATGGCTACACCTTC
CASSSVGGYGYTF
>TRBV10-1|NA|TRBJ2-3|TRBD2
TGCGCCAGCAGTCGCACTAGCGGGGGGGCCGATACGCAGTATTTT
CASSRTSGGADTQYF
>TRBV4-2|NA|TRBJ1-2|TRBD1
TGTGCCAGCAGCCAAGCAGGGGGCCAAAATAACTATGGCTACACCTTC
CASSQAGGQNNYGYTF
>TRBV5-1|once|TRBJ2-1|NA
TGCGCCAGCAGCGCCACGACTGGCCAAATTCACAATGAGCAGTTCTTC
CASSATTGQIHNEQFF
>TRBV30|NA|TRBJ1-5|NA
TGTGCCTGGAGTGTAAATACAGCCAATCAGCCCCAGCATTTT
CAWSVNTANQPQHF
>TRBV4-1|NA|TRBJ2-6|TRBD1
TGCGCCAGCAGCCGGACAGGGGGCGATGGGGCCAACGTCCTGACTTTC
CASSRTGGDGANVLTF
>TRBV27|NA|TRBJ2-1|TRBD1
TGTGCCAGCAGTTTCGGGACAGAAAGAGGCAATGAGCAGTTCTTC
CASSFGTERGNEQFF
>TRBV9|once|TRBJ1-1|NA
TGTGCCAGCAGCGTAGACGGCAGAAACACTGAAGCTTTCTTT
CASSVDGRNTEAFF
>TRBV4-2|NA|TRBJ1-1|NA
TGTGCCAGCAGCCAAGATGGGGTAACAGGAACTAACACTGAAGCTTTCTTT
CASSQDGVTGTNTEAFF
>TRBV9|NA|TRBJ1-4|NA
TGTGCCAGCAGCGTAGCAGGTGACCCTAATGAAAAACTGTTTTTT
CASSVAGDPNEKLFF
>TRBV23-1|NA|TRBJ2-2|TRBD1
TGCGCCAGCAGTCAGCACCCCCGACAGGGGGCGCCAACAGGGGAGCTGTTTTTT
CASSQHPRQGAPTGELFF
>TRBV7-9|NA|TRBJ2-3|TRBD2
TGTGCCAGCAGCCCCAGGAGAGCGGGGGGATTCACAGATACGCAGTATTTT
CASSPRRAGGFTDTQYF
>TRBV19|NA|TRBJ1-5|NA
TGTGCCAGTAGTAAGGGCGAGTATCAGCCCCAGCATTTT
CASSKGEYQPQHF
>TRBV10-3|NA|TRBJ2-7|TRBD1
TGTGCCGCACGGACAGGAACTTACGAGCAGTACTTC
CAARTGTYEQYF
>TRBV10-3|few|TRBJ2-1|TRBD2
TGTGCCATCAAGGGGCGGGAGCCCGTCAATGAGCAGTTCTTC
CAIKGREPVNEQFF
>TRBV11-2|NA|TRBJ2-7|TRBD2
TGTGCCAGCAGTCATATTAGCGGGAGAGGGGTGTACGAGCAGTACTTC
CASSHISGRGVYEQYF
>TRBV6-6|few|TRBJ1-1|NA
TGTGCCAGCAGTTTAGCGGGGGCGGACACTGAAGCTTTCTTT
CASSLAGADTEAFF
>TRBV29-1|few|TRBJ1-1|NA
TGCAGCGTTGGTGGCAGTTCCTTGAACACTGAAGCTTTCTTT
CSVGGSSLNTEAFF
>TRBV5-1|NA|TRBJ2-4|TRBD1
TGCGCCAGCAGCTGGGACAGAAACATTCAGTACTTC
CASSWDRNIQYF
>TRBV7-2|NA|TRBJ1-2|NA
TGTGCCAGCAGCCCGACGTATTCTAACTATGGCTACACCTTC
CASSPTYSNYGYTF
>TRBV6-6|NA|TRBJ1-1|TRBD1
TGTGCCAGCAGCCTCGACAGGGGATACACTGAAGCTTTCTTT
CASSLDRGYTEAFF
>TRBV9|NA|TRBJ2-7|NA
TGTGCCAGCAGCGTAGGGGTAGGGCAGTACGAGCAGTACTTC
CASSVGVGQYEQYF
>TRBV11-2|NA|TRBJ2-7|NA
TGTGCCAGCAGCTTAAGGGGGTTCACCTACGAGCAGTACTTC
CASSLRGFTYEQYF
>TRBV10-3|NA|TRBJ1-5|TRBD1
TGTGCCATCAGTGCGGGACAGGGGGATAGCAATCAGCCCCAGCATTTT
CAISAGQGDSNQPQHF
>TRBV7-2|NA|TRBJ2-3|TRBD2
TGTGCCAGCAGCTTGGTAGGGACTAGCGGGAGGGATACGCAGTATTTT
CASSLVGTSGRDTQYF
>TRBV7-2|NA|TRBJ2-7|TRBD2
TGTGCCAGCAGCTTAGGGCTAGCGGACTACGAGCAGTACTTC
CASSLGLADYEQYF
>TRBV6-6|NA|TRBJ1-2|TRBD1
TGTGCCAGCAGTAGCCAGGGGGAAGATGGCTACACCTTC
CASSSQGEDGYTF
>TRBV9|NA|TRBJ2-7|TRBD1
TGTGCCAGCAGCGCGGGGACAGGGGGCGGGGAGCAGTACTTC
CASSAGTGGGEQYF
>TRBV6-1|NA|TRBJ1-1|NA
TGTGCCAGCAGTGACGTAACAGGGTATCGGCCTGAAGCTTTCTTT
CASSDVTGYRPEAFF
>TRBV19|once|TRBJ1-5|NA
TGTGCCAGTAGTTCAACCGGGGGCCTCAATCAGCCCCAGCATTTT
CASSSTGGLNQPQHF